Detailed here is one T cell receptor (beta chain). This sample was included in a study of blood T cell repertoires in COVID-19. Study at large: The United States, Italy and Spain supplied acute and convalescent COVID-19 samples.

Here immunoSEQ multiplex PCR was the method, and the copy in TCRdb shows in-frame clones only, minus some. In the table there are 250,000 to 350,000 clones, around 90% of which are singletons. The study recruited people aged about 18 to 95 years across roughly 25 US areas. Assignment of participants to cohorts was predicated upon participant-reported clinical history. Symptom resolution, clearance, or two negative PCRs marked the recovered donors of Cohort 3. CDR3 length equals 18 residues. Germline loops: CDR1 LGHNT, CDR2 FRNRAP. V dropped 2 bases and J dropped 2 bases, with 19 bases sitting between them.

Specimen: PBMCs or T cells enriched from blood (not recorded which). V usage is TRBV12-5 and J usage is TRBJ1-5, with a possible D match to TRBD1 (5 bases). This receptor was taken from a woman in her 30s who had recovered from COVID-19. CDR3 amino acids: CASGLSRTAPGGNQPQHF. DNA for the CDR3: TGTGCTAGTGGTTTGTCCCGTACGGCCCCGGGGGGCAATCAGCCCCAGCATTTT. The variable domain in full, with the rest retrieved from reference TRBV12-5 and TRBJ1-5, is DARVTQTPRHKVTEMGQEVTMRCQPILGHNTVFWYRQTMMQGLELLAYFRNRAPLDDSGMPKDRFSAEMPDATLATLKIQPSEPRDSAVYFCASGLSRTAPGGNQPQHFGDGTRLSIL.